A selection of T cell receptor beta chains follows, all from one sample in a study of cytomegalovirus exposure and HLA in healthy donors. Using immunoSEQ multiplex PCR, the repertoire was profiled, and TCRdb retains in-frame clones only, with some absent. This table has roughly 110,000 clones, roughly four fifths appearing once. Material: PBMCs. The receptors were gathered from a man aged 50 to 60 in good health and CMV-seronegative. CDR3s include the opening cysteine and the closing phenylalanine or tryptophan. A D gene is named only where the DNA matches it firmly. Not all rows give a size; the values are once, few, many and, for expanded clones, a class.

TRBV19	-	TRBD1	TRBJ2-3	CASSWGQGTSTDTQYF	TGTGCCAGTAGTTGGGGACAGGGTACTAGCACAGATACGCAGTATTTT
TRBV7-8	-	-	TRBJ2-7	CASSLAGGMGEQYF	TGTGCCAGCAGCTTAGCGGGGGGAATGGGTGAGCAGTACTTC
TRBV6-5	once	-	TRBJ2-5	CASSYRGGGDQETQYF	TGTGCCAGCAGTTACCGGGGCGGGGGCGACCAAGAGACCCAGTACTTC
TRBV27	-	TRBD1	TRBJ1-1	CASSEGATSEAFF	TGTGCCAGCAGTGAGGGGGCGACAAGTGAAGCTTTCTTT
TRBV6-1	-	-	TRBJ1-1	CASSDRVSPEAFF	TGTGCCAGCAGTGACAGGGTGTCCCCTGAAGCTTTCTTT
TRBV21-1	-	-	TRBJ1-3	CARRQDRLSGNTIYF	TGTGCCAGGCGGCAAGATCGGTTGTCTGGAAACACCATATATTTT
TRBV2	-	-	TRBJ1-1	CASSRGGEAFF	TGTGCCAGCTCCCGAGGGGGTGAAGCTTTCTTT
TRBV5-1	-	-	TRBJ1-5	CASSLTGNQPQHF	TGCGCCAGCAGTCTAACAGGGAATCAGCCCCAGCATTTT
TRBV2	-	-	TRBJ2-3	CASLSLTGTDTQYF	TGTGCCAGCCTCTCCCTCACGGGCACAGATACGCAGTATTTT
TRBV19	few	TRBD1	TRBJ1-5	CASQDRRNQPQHF	TGTGCCAGTCAGGACAGGAGAAATCAGCCCCAGCATTTT
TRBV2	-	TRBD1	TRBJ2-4	CASSEEGAWNIQYF	TGTGCCAGCAGTGAAGAGGGGGCTTGGAACATTCAGTACTTC
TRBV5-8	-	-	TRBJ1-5	CASSYRGVSNQPQHF	TGTGCCAGCAGCTACCGGGGGGTCAGCAATCAGCCCCAGCATTTT
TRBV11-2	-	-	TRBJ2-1	CASSFSGDSYNEQFF	TGTGCCAGCAGCTTTTCAGGGGACTCCTACAATGAGCAGTTCTTC
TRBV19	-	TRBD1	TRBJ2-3	CATSDRGTDTQYF	TGTGCCACCTCGGACAGGGGTACAGATACGCAGTATTTT
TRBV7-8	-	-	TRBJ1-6	CASSFLQGSNSPLHF	TGTGCCAGCAGCTTTTTACAGGGATCAAATTCACCCCTCCACTTT
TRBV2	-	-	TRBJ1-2	CASRQRNYGYTF	TGTGCCAGCAGGCAGCGCAACTATGGCTACACCTTC
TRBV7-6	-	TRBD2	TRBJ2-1	CASSAGLAGGRHEQFF	TGTGCCAGCAGCGCGGGACTAGCGGGGGGTCGTCATGAGCAGTTCTTC
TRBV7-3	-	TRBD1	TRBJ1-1	CASSPDRGVTEAFF	TGTGCCAGCAGCCCCGACAGGGGCGTCACTGAAGCTTTCTTT
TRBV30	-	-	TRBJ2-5	CAWSVGASDQETQYF	TGTGCCTGGAGTGTAGGGGCTAGCGATCAAGAGACCCAGTACTTC
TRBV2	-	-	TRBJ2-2	CASSDPFTGELFF	TGTGCCAGCAGTGACCCGTTTACCGGGGAGCTGTTTTTT
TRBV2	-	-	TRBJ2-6	CASRGAWANVLTF	TGTGCCAGCAGGGGGGCCTGGGCCAACGTCCTGACTTTC
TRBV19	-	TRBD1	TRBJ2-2	CASSSDRASGELFF	TGTGCCAGTAGTAGCGACAGGGCATCTGGGGAGCTGTTTTTT
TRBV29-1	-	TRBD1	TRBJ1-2	CSAQRGRMSGYTF	TGCAGCGCCCAGAGGGGGCGCATGAGTGGCTACACCTTC
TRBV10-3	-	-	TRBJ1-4	CAISESMVRDDNEKLFF	TGTGCCATCAGTGAGTCTATGGTGAGGGATGATAATGAAAAACTGTTTTTT
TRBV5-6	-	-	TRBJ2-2	CASSLAYGELFF	TGTGCCAGCAGCTTGGCCTACGGGGAGCTGTTTTTT
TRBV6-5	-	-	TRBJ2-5	CASRGGGYQETQYF	TGTGCCAGCAGGGGAGGAGGGTACCAAGAGACCCAGTACTTC
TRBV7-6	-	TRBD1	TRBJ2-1	CASSLAGQGAIEQFF	TGTGCCAGCAGCTTAGCAGGACAGGGGGCAATAGAGCAGTTCTTC
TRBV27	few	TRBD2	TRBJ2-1	CARLAGGRDEQFF	TGTGCCAGGTTAGCGGGGGGAAGAGATGAGCAGTTCTTC
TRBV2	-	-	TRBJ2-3	CASSEIVDTQYF	TGTGCCAGCAGTGAAATAGTGGATACGCAGTATTTT
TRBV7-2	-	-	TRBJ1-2	CASSYTGIRGYTF	TGTGCCAGCAGTTACACAGGGATACGTGGCTACACCTTC
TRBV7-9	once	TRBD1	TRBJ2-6	CASSLLRRTGRAGANVLTF	TGTGCCAGCAGCTTATTGCGTCGGACAGGGCGGGCTGGGGCCAACGTCCTGACTTTC
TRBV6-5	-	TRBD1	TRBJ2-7	CASGQGVPSSYEQYF	TGTGCCAGCGGACAGGGGGTTCCCAGCTCCTACGAGCAGTACTTC
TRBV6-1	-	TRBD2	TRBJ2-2	CASIPSGAITGELFF	TGTGCCAGCATCCCCAGCGGGGCTATCACCGGGGAGCTGTTTTTT
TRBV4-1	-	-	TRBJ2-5	CASSQGVGGRTETQYF	TGCGCCAGCAGCCAAGGTGTGGGGGGGCGAACGGAGACCCAGTACTTC
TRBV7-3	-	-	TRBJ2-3	CASSLITGLGTDTQYF	TGTGCCAGCAGCTTAATTACAGGGCTCGGCACAGATACGCAGTATTTT
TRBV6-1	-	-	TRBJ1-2	CASSESGNYGYTF	TGTGCCAGCAGTGAGTCAGGGAACTATGGCTACACCTTC
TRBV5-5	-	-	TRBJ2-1	CASSPSWITGSHNEQFF	TGTGCCAGCAGTCCGTCCTGGATTACAGGGTCCCACAATGAGCAGTTCTTC
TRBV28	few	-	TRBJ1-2	CASSLPLGGVGGYTF	TGTGCCAGCAGTTTACCCTTAGGGGGTGTCGGTGGCTACACCTTC
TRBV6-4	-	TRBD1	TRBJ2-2	CASSDTGTGGSGELFF	TGTGCCAGCAGTGATACCGGGACAGGGGGTTCCGGGGAGCTGTTTTTT
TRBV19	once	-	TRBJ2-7	CASSPPGSYEQYF	TGTGCCAGTAGTCCGCCGGGGTCCTACGAGCAGTACTTC
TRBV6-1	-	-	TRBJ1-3	CASSETWGPGNTIYF	TGTGCCAGCAGTGAGACGTGGGGCCCTGGAAACACCATATATTTT
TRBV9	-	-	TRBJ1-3	CASSPERGGRSENTIYF	TGTGCCAGCAGCCCCGAGCGGGGTGGAAGGTCGGAAAACACCATATATTTT
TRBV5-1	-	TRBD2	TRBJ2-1	CASSSGTSEANEQFF	TGCGCCAGCAGCTCCGGGACTAGCGAGGCCAATGAGCAGTTCTTC
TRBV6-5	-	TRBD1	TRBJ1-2	CANFRDREDYGYTF	TGTGCCAACTTTCGGGACAGGGAAGACTATGGCTACACCTTC
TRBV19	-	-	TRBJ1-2	CASMDPGGGYTF	TGTGCCAGCATGGACCCCGGGGGGGGCTACACCTTC
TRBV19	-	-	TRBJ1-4	CASSIIRGDEKLFF	TGTGCCAGTAGTATAATCAGGGGAGATGAAAAACTGTTTTTT
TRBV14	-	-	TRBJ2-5	CASSQARETQYF	TGTGCCAGCAGCCAAGCACGGGAGACCCAGTACTTC
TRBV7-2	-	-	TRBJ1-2	CASSLDRALRGYTF	TGTGCCAGCAGCTTAGACAGGGCCTTGAGGGGCTACACCTTC
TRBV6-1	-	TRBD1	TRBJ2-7	CASRRGTDVGLGQYF	TGTGCCAGCAGAAGAGGGACAGACGTCGGCCTGGGGCAGTACTTC
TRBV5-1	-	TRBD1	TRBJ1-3	CASSLALDRGNTIYF	TGCGCCAGCAGCTTGGCCTTGGACAGGGGAAACACCATATATTTT
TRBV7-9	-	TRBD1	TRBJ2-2	CASSLGPGQGAGELFF	TGTGCCAGCAGCTTAGGCCCCGGACAGGGAGCCGGGGAGCTGTTTTTT
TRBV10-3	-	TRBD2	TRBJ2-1	CAISEGGGAVNEQFF	TGTGCCATCAGCGAAGGCGGGGGGGCAGTAAATGAGCAGTTCTTC
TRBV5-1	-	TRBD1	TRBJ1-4	CASSLQGVANEKLFF	TGCGCCAGCAGCTTACAGGGGGTGGCTAATGAAAAACTGTTTTTT
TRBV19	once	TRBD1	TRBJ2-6	CASSRDSASGANVLTF	TGTGCCAGTAGTAGGGACAGTGCCTCTGGGGCCAACGTCCTGACTTTC